Described below is a single T cell receptor (beta chain) sequence and its context. The method was immunoSEQ multiplex PCR; TCRdb's version includes in-frame clones alone and lacks a portion of them. The sample consists of about 2.1 million clones, approximately 92% of them appearing once. Terminally differentiated effector memory CD45RA+ cells were excluded by CCR7 positive selection of CD45RO-negative cells. There are 14 residues in the CDR3. The ends were cut back, 3 bases at V and 5 bases at J, with 14 bases in the middle. Germline V CDR1 and CDR2: MNHEY, SMNVEV (reference sequence). The sample originates from a study of shared clonotypes between healthy human individuals.

The rearrangement joins TRBV27 to TRBJ2-7; D may be TRBD2 (5 bases). The receptor comes from a man younger than 30 in good health. Some clones in this sample may be carry-over from other donors' samples. The sequenced sample was naive CD8+ T cells from PBMCs. CDR3 sequence (DNA): TGTGCCAGCAGTTTTCTAGGAGGTATTCACGAGCAGTACTTC. It is translated as CASSFLGGIHEQYF.